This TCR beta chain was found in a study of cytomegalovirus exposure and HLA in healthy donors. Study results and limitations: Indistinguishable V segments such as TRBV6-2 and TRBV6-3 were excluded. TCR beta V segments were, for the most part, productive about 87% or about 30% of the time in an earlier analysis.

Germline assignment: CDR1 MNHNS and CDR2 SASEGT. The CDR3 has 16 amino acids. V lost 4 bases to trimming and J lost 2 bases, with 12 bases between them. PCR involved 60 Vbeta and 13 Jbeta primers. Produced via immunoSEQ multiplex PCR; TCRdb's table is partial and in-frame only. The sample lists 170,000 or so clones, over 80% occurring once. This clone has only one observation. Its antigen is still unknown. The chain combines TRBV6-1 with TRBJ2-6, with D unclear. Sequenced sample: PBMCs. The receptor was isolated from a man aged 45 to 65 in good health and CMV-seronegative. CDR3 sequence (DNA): TGTGCCAGCAGTGTTATTTATGGGCCTGGGGCCAACGTCCTGACTTTC. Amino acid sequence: CASSVIYGPGANVLTF.